The clone carrying this T cell receptor (beta chain) came up a few times. Its matching antigen is unknown. The data belong to a study of cytomegalovirus exposure and HLA in healthy donors. Study-level information: Previous work identified roughly 120 million unique TCR beta sequences from around 200 million T cells. The study, taken as a whole, reports: Listed as cytomegalovirus-associated were roughly 180 TCR beta chains. The analysis excluded some indistinguishable V segments, including TRBV6-2 and TRBV6-3. Later on, an analysis showed TCR association rates differing by HLA locus, with DRB1 the most and HLA-C the fewest.

The CDR3 is 15 residues long. From germline, CDR1 is MNHEY and CDR2 SVGAGI. The V gene end was trimmed by 0 bases and the J gene end by 7 bases; junction bases not matched to a gene: 4. In the PCR, 60 Vbeta and 13 Jbeta primers were used. Sequenced by immunoSEQ multiplex PCR; TCRdb stores in-frame clones only, minus some. The sample has 110,000 or so clones, around 68% seen once. The clonotype was recovered from a woman aged 50 to 60 in good health and CMV-seropositive. The J gene is TRBJ1-4, the V gene TRBV6-5, with 8 bases matching TRBD1. Sequences were obtained from PBMCs. The CDR3 DNA is TGTGCCAGCAGTTACTCACCAGGGGGCGGTGAAAAACTGTTTTTT. Amino acid sequence: CASSYSPGGGEKLFF.